The T cell receptor beta chain described here comes from a study of blood T cell repertoires in COVID-19. Study-wide context: PBMCs, B-cell-depleted T cells, or T cells provided the cDNA or gDNA that made up the material.

Per the original data handling: Reference gene primer amplification yielded estimated nucleated cell counts. Generated by immunoSEQ multiplex PCR, the TCRdb table keeps only in-frame clones and is missing some. V and J calls and clone size are those listed in that table; D and trimming were worked out from the DNA. The table has some 65,000 clones, roughly 74% seen once. V dropped 0 bases and J dropped 4 bases, with 11 bases sitting between them. The CDR3 consists of 15 residues. Germline-derived CDR1 and CDR2 are SGHRS and YFSETQ. V gene TRBV5-1 combines with J gene TRBJ1-3, with a possible D match to TRBD1 (5 bases). Sequenced: peripheral blood. This clonotype was obtained from a woman of 80 years or more with acute or convalescent COVID-19. CDR3 sequence reads: CASSLELGAGNTIYF. The CDR3 DNA reads TGCGCCAGCAGCTTGGAATTAGGGGCCGGAAACACCATATATTTT.